This T cell receptor (beta chain) was sequenced for a study of identical twins. In TCRdb, the 5' RACE reads were re-called with MiXCR into one record per CDR3 protein. The table has about 890,000 distinct CDR3 sequences, about 12% seen once. Study-wide findings and caveats: These conclusions were based on statistical analysis (cross-sectional, not following the same donors). In cord blood, abundant beta clonotypes had fewer insertions; memory showed no trend.

Donors uniformly comprised healthy Caucasians. With regard to this clonotype: Its matching antigen is unknown.

With 0 bases clipped from V and 3 bases from J, the junction kept 10 bases outside the gene matches. The CDR3 runs to 17 residues. The same data also contributed to another study, on yellow fever vaccine responses in identical twins.

Sequenced: PBMCs. V is TRBV12-3 or TRBV12-4 and J is TRBJ2-7; 8 nucleotides agree with TRBD2. The origin of this receptor is a woman aged 18 to 35 in good health. The CDR3, as DNA: TGTGCCAGCAGTTTAGCGGGGTTTGGGCGGGAGGTCTACGAGCAGTACTTC. Residues: CASSLAGFGREVYEQYF.